This T cell receptor beta chain was captured by sequencing in a study of vaccination and CD4 T cells after COVID-19. Study summary: The study enrolled six male and four female convalescents, two of whom were Hispanic. Convalescent patients, three in number, were sampled at day 14 and days 161 to 241 post-vaccination. Study findings and constraints: Median SARS-CoV-2-reactive clonotype numbers went from 21 to 38; this increase was not significant.

V lost 4 bases to trimming and J lost 3 bases; unmatched junction nucleotides: 1. Germline V gives CDR1 MNHNS, CDR2 SASEGT. The CDR3 contains 13 residues. Regarding this clonotype: Its antigen is unidentified.

TCRdb re-derived calls from the PCR reads in MiXCR, one entry per CDR3 protein. Of tens of thousands of distinct CDR3 sequences listed, about 49% are singletons. Noted time point: late sampling 161 to 241 days after vaccination in three convalescent patients. The sample in question was CD4+ T cells from blood, obtained about 7 months after SARS-CoV-2 vaccination. V is TRBV6-1 and J is TRBJ2-7, with TRBD1 identical over 9 bases. This TCR came from a human donor who had recovered from COVID-19. The CDR3 DNA reads TGTGCCAGCAGTGTGACAGGGGGCTACGAGCAGTACTTC. Amino acids: CASSVTGGYEQYF.